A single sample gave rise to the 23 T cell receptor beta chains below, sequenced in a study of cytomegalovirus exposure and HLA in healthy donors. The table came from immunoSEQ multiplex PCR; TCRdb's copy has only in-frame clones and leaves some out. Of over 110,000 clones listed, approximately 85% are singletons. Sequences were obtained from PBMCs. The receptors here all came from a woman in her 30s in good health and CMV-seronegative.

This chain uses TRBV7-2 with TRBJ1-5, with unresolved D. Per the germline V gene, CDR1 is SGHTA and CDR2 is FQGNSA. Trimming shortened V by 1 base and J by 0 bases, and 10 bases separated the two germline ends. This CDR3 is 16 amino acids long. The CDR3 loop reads CASSLVGPNSNQPQHF. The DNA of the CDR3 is TGTGCCAGCAGCTTAGTGGGCCCCAATAGCAATCAGCCCCAGCATTTT.

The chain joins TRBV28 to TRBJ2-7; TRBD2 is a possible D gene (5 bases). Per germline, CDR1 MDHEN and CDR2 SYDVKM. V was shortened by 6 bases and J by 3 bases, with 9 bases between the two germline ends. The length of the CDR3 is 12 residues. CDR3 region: CASSLEGYEQYF. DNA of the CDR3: TGTGCCAGCAGCCTCGAGGGCTACGAGCAGTACTTC.

The CDR3 coding sequence is TGCGCCAGCAGCTTGACTCCGGGGGGAGTCACAGATACGCAGTATTTT. Its translation: CASSLTPGGVTDTQYF. This chain uses TRBV5-1 with TRBJ2-3; 7 bases fit TRBD2. The CDR3 runs to 16 residues. Trimming removed 1 base from V and 2 bases from J; junction bases left unmatched: 7. The germline V gene has CDR1 SGHRS and CDR2 YFSETQ.

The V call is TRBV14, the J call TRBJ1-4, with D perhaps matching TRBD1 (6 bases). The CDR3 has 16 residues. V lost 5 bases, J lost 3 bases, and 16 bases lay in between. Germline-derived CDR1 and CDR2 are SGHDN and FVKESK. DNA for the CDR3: TGTGCCAGCAGCAAGAGGGGGGGGCCACCTAATGAAAAACTGTTTTTT. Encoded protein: CASSKRGGPPNEKLFF.

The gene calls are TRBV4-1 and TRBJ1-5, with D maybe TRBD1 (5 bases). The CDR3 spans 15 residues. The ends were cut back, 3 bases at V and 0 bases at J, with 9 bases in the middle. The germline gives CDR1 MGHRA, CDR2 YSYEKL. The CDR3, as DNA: TGCGCCAGCAGCCAGGGGGACTTTAGCAATCAGCCCCAGCATTTT. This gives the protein CASSQGDFSNQPQHF.

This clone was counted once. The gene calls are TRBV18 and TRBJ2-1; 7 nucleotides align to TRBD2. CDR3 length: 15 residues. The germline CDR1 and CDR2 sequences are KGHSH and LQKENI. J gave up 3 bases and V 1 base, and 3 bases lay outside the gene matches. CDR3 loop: CASSPRGDYYNEQFF. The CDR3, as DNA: TGTGCCAGCTCACCACGGGGGGACTACTACAATGAGCAGTTCTTC.

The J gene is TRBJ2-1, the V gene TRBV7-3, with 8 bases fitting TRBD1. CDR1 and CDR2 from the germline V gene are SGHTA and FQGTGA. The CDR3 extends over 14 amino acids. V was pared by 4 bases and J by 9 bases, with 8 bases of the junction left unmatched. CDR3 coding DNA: TGTGCCAGCAGCTCCCACGGACAGGGCGGTGAGCAGTTCTTC. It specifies CASSSHGQGGEQFF.

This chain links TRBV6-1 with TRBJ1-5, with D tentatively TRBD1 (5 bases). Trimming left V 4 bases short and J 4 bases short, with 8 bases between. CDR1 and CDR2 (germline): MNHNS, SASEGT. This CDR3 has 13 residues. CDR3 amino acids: CASSGTINQPQHF. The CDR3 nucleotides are TGTGCCAGCAGTGGGACAATTAATCAGCCCCAGCATTTT.

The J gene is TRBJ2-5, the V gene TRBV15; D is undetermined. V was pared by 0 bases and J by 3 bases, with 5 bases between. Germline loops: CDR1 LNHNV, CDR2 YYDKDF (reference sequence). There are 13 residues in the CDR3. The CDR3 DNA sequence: TGTGCCACCAGCAGAGACCAGAAAGAGACCCAGTACTTC. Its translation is CATSRDQKETQYF.

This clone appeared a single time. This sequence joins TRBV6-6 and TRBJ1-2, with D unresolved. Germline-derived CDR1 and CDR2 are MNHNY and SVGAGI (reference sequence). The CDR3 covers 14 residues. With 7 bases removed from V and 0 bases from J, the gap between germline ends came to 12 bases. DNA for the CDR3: TGTGCCAGCACTAGGGAGGCGGCTAACTATGGCTACACCTTC. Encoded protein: CASTREAANYGYTF.

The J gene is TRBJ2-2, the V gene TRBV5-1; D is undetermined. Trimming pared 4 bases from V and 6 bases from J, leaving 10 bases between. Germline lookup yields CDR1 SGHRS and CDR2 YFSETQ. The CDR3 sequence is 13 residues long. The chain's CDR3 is CASSQMGPGELFF. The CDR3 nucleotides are TGCGCCAGCAGCCAAATGGGCCCCGGGGAGCTGTTTTTT.

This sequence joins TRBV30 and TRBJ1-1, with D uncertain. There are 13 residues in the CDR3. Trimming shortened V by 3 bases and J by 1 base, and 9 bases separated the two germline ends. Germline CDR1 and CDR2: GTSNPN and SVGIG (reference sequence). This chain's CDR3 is CAWRTGGNTEAFF. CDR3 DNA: TGTGCCTGGAGAACTGGCGGGAACACTGAAGCTTTCTTT.

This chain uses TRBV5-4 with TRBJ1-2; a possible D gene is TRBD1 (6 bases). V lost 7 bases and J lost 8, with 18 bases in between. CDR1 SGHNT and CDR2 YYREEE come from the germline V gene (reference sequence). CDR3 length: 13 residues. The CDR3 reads CASREGVTGGYTF. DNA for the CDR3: TGTGCCAGCCGAGAGGGGGTAACGGGGGGCTACACCTTC.

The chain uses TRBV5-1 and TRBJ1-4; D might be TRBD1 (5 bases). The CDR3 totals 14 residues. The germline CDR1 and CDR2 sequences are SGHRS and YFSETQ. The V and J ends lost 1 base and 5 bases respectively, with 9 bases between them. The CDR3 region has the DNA TGCGCCAGCAGCTTGTGGGGCGGCAATGAAAAACTGTTTTTT. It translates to CASSLWGGNEKLFF.

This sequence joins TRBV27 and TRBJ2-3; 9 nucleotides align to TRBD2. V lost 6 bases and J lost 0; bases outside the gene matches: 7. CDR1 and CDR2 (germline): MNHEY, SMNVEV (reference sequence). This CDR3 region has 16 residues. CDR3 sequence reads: CASRGLSGGSTDTQYF. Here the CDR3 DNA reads TGTGCCAGCAGAGGGTTAAGCGGGGGGAGCACAGATACGCAGTATTTT.

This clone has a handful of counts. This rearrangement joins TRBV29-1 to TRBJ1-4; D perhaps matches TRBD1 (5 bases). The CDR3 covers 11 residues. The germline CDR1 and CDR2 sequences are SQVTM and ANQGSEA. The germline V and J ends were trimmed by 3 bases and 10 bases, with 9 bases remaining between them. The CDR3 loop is CSVDEDTKLFF. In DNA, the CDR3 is TGCAGCGTTGATGAGGACACAAAACTGTTTTTT.

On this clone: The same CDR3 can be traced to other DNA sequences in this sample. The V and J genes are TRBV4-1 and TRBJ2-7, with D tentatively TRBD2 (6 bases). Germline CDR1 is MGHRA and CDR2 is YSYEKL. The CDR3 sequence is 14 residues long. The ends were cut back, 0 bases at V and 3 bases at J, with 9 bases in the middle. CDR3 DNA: TGCGCCAGCAGCCAAGATCCGGGGGTCTACGAGCAGTACTTC. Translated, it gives CASSQDPGVYEQYF.

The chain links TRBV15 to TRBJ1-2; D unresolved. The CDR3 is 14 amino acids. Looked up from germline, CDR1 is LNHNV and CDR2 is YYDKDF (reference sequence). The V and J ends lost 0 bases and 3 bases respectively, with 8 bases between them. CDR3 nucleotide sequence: TGTGCCACCAGCAGAGACTACAGTTACTATGGCTACACCTTC. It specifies CATSRDYSYYGYTF. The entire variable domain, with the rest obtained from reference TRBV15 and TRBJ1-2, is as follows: DAMVIQNPRYQVTQFGKPVTLSCSQTLNHNVMYWYQQKSSQAPKLLFHYYDKDFNNEADTPDNFQSRRPNTSFCFLDIRSPGLGDTAMYLCATSRDYSYYGYTFGSGTRLTVV.

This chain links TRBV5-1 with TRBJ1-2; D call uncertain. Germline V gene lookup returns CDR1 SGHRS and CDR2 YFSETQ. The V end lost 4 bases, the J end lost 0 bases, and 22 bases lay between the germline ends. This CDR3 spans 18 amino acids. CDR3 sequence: CASSLYSIQAPTNYGYTF. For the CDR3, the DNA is TGCGCCAGCAGCCTCTATAGTATTCAGGCACCGACTAACTATGGCTACACCTTC.

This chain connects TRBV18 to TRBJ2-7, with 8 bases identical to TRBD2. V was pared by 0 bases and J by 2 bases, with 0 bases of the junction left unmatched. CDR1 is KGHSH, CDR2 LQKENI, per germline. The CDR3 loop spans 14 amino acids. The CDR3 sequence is CASSPPGLAYEQYF. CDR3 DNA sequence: TGTGCCAGCTCACCACCGGGACTAGCCTACGAGCAGTACTTC.

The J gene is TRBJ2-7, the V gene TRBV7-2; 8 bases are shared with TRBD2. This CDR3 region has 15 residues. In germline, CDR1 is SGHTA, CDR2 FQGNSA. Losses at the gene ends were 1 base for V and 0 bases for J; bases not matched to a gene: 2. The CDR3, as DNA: TGTGCCAGCAGCTTAGGCGGGGGGATCTCCTACGAGCAGTACTTC. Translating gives CASSLGGGISYEQYF.

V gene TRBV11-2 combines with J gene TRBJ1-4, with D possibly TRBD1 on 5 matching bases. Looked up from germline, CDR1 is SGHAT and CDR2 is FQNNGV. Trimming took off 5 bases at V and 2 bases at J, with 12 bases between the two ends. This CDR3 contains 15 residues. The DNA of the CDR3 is TGTGCCAGCAGCCCTGTGGGGGGTACTAATGAAAAACTGTTTTTT. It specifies CASSPVGGTNEKLFF.

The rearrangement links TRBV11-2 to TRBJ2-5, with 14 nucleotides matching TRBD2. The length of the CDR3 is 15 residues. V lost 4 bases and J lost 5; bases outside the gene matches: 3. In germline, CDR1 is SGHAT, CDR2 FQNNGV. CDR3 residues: CASSSGLAGGETQYF. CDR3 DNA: TGTGCCAGCAGCTCCGGACTAGCGGGGGGTGAGACCCAGTACTTC.